This passage covers 14 T cell receptor beta chains from one sample sequenced in a study of regulatory T cells in long-lasting Graves disease. Documented time point: newly diagnosed GD, antithyroid drugs for less than 3 months. RNA extracted from PBMCs served as the sequencing template. Arm-PCR of CDR3 regions and iRepertoire HTBI primers were the basis on which TCR beta libraries were built. TCRdb processed the multiplex PCR reads anew with MiXCR; each CDR3 protein has one entry. The sample consists of about 400,000 distinct CDR3 sequences, around 16% of them appearing once. This sample comprised peripheral blood mononuclear cells (PBMCs), obtained at new diagnosis, from a patient treated with antithyroid drugs. All receptors come from a female donor with Graves disease.

There are many counts of this clonotype. The chain links TRBV30 to TRBJ2-2, with no clear D. The germline V and J ends were trimmed by 3 bases and 4 bases, with 9 bases remaining between them. The CDR3 is made up of 13 amino acids. Germline CDR1 and CDR2: GTSNPN and SVGIG (reference sequence). CDR3 protein: CAWRRQLTGELFF. CDR3 bases: TGTGCCTGGAGAAGGCAGCTCACCGGGGAGCTGTTTTTT. Variable domain in full (rest from reference TRBV30 and TRBJ2-2): SQTIHQWPATLVQPVGSPLSLECTVEGTSNPNLYWYRQAAGRGLQLLFYSVGIGQISSEVPQNLSASRPQDRQFILSSKKLLLSDSGFYLCAWRRQLTGELFFGEGSRLTVL.

In regard to this clonotype: Possible read error: a much larger clone is one base away. The CDR3 region is CASSSLPGTSDIVRGEQYF. The DNA for the CDR3 is TGTGCCAGCAGTTCTTTACCCGGGACTAGCGACATCGTCAGGGGGGAGCAGTACTTC. This chain connects TRBV6-2 or TRBV6-3 to TRBJ2-7; TRBD2 aligns across 10 bases. CDR1 is MNHEY and CDR2 is SVGEGT in the germline V gene. J lost 7 bases, V lost 4 bases, and 22 bases had no gene match. The CDR3 totals 19 residues.

This clonotype was seen many times. The chain joins TRBV12-3 or TRBV12-4 to TRBJ1-1; D is unresolved. V was pared by 4 bases and J by 4 bases, with 10 bases between. The CDR3 covers 13 residues. The CDR3 here is CASSSIDFTEAFF. The CDR3 coding sequence is TGTGCCAGCAGTTCGATAGATTTCACTGAAGCTTTCTTT.

This clonotype was counted at least ten times. A read error may produce the germline difference seen at one junction end. The V and J genes are TRBV5-1 and TRBJ2-7, with TRBD2 matching over 7 bases. CDR1 SGHRS and CDR2 YFSETQ come from the germline V gene. CDR3 length equals 15 residues. The CDR3 here is CASSFSPGTTYEQYF. The CDR3 nucleotides read TGTGCCAGCAGCTTCTCCCCTGGGACTACCTACGAGCAGTACTTC. The entire variable domain, with the rest obtained from reference TRBV5-1 and TRBJ2-7, is as follows: KAGVTQTPRYLIKTRGQQVTLSCSPISGHRSVSWYQQTPGQGLQFLFEYFSETQRNKGNFPGRFSGRQFSNSRSEMNVSTLELGDSALYLCASSFSPGTTYEQYFGPGTRLTVT.

This clonotype showed up many times. The gene calls are TRBV7-9 and TRBJ2-5, with D possibly TRBD1 on 6 matching bases. This CDR3 region has 16 residues. The germline V gene has CDR1 SEHNR and CDR2 FQNEAQ (reference sequence). Trimming removed 4 bases from V and 2 bases from J, with 17 bases in between. The CDR3 spells CASSSPTGLLQETQYF. DNA of the CDR3: TGTGCCAGCAGCTCCCCAACAGGGTTACTACAAGAGACCCAGTACTTC.

The genes are TRBV27 and TRBJ1-6; 7 positions agree with TRBD1. V shed 6 bases and J 6 bases; nucleotides not matched to a gene: 5. The CDR3 runs 14 residues. Germline V gene sequence: CDR1 MNHEY, CDR2 SMNVEV (reference sequence). This CDR3 is CASRRDRSNSPLHF. In DNA, the CDR3 is TGTGCCAGCAGGAGGGACAGATCTAATTCACCCCTCCACTTT.

This clonotype was detected ten times or more. The chain recombines TRBV10-3 with TRBJ1-2, with D perhaps matching TRBD1 (5 bases). V shed 3 bases and J shed 4 bases, with 24 bases lying between them. The CDR3 is 18 residues long. From germline, CDR1 is ENHRY and CDR2 SYGVKD. CDR3 amino acids: CAISDYGHRQRPPYGYTF. DNA of the CDR3: TGTGCCATCAGTGATTACGGACACCGGCAACGGCCTCCCTATGGCTACACCTTC.

This clonotype was observed a few times. Here the CDR3 DNA reads TGCAGTGCTAGCACTAGCGGGGACCCTTACGAGCAGTACTTC. Amino acids: CSASTSGDPYEQYF. V is TRBV20-1 and J is TRBJ2-7; the match to TRBD2 covers 10 bases. V lost 3 bases and J lost 4; bases outside the gene matches: 6. The CDR3 spans 14 residues. Germline V gives CDR1 DFQATT, CDR2 SNEGSKA (reference sequence).

This clonotype was seen many times. V is TRBV12-3 or TRBV12-4 and J is TRBJ2-7; maybe TRBD1 (6 bases). The CDR3 has 14 amino acids. The V gene lost 3 bases and the J gene lost 4 bases, with 13 bases spanning the gap. For the CDR3, the DNA is TGTGCCAGCAGTTTTGGTGGGGACATATACGAGCAGTACTTC. Amino acids: CASSFGGDIYEQYF.

This clonotype was counted at least ten times. The chain's CDR3 is CASSFSGGRVNNEQFF. The CDR3 coding sequence is TGTGCCAGCAGTTTTAGTGGGGGAAGGGTTAACAATGAGCAGTTCTTC. The chain joins TRBV12-3 or TRBV12-4 to TRBJ2-1; tentatively, D is TRBD1 or TRBD2 (5 bases each). The length of the CDR3 is 16 residues. Between the trimmed V and J ends, which lost 3 bases and 5 bases, there was a span of 17 bases.

This clonotype was found a few times. CDR3 DNA: TGTGCCAGCAGTTATTCTCTCGACTCTATGAACTCCTACGAGCAGTACTTC. It translates to CASSYSLDSMNSYEQYF. The chain is built from TRBV6-5 and TRBJ2-7; D gene unclear. The CDR3 extends over 17 amino acids. V was trimmed by 3 bases and J by 0 bases, leaving 18 bases between them. The germline gives CDR1 MNHEY, CDR2 SVGAGI.

This clonotype came up many times. The chain employs TRBV6-2 or TRBV6-3 and TRBJ2-3; the D is unclear. The CDR3 is 15 amino acids. Germline CDR1 reads MNHEY; CDR2 reads SVGEGT. V dropped 4 bases and J dropped 5 bases, with 16 bases sitting between them. CDR3 nucleotides: TGTGCCAGCAGTTCCCGACCTTCCCGAGGAGATACGCAGTATTTT. Its translation is CASSSRPSRGDTQYF.

This clonotype occurred many times. The chain links TRBV2 to TRBJ1-1, with unresolved D. The CDR3 loop spans 13 amino acids. Germline CDR1 and CDR2: SNHLY and FYNNEI. V lost 3 bases, J lost 1 base, and 6 bases lay in between. CDR3 residues: CASSDRSNTEAFF. Here the CDR3 DNA reads TGTGCCAGCAGTGACAGATCGAACACTGAAGCTTTCTTT.

This clonotype has ten or more counts. This chain joins TRBV4-1 and TRBJ2-5; 9 nucleotides line up with TRBD1. There are 15 residues in the CDR3. Looked up from germline, CDR1 is MGHRA and CDR2 is YSYEKL. The V segment lost 3 bases and the J segment 3 bases; nucleotides outside the gene matches: 5. The CDR3 DNA reads TGCGCCAGCAGCCACAGACAGGGGGAAGAAGAGACCCAGTACTTC. Translated: CASSHRQGEEETQYF.